This T cell receptor (beta chain) was sequenced in a study of blood T cell repertoires in COVID-19. Sequenced by immunoSEQ multiplex PCR; TCRdb stores in-frame clones only, minus some. The sample has 14,000 or so clones; around 87% are singletons. The CDR3 contains 15 residues. V trimming: 1 base; J trimming: 4 bases; junction bases outside the gene matches: 4. Germline V gives CDR1 SGHAT, CDR2 FQNNGV. Input material: peripheral blood. The receptor was derived from a human donor in a cohort sampled during active COVID-19. This sequence joins TRBV11-2 and TRBJ2-5; 9 positions match TRBD1. CDR3 sequence: CASSLGDRVRETQYF. CDR3 DNA sequence: TGTGCCAGCAGCTTAGGGGACAGGGTCAGAGAGACCCAGTACTTC.